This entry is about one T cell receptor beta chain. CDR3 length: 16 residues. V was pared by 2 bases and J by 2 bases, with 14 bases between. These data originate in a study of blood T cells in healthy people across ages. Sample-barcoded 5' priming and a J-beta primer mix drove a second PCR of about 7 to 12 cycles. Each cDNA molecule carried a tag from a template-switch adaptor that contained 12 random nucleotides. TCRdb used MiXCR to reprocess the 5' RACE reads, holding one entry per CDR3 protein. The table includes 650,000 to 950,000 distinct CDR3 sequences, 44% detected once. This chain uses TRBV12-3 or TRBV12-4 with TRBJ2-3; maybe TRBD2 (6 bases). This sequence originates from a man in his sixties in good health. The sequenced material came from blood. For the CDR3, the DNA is TGTGCCAGCAGTTTACTATTAGGAGGGCCCACAGATACGCAGTATTTT. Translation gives CASSLLLGGPTDTQYF.